This T cell receptor (beta chain) was sequenced during a study of regulatory dendritic cells for organ transplantation. Using immunoSEQ multiplex PCR, the repertoire was profiled, and TCRdb retains in-frame clones only, with some absent. The sample has tens of thousands of clones; over 80% are singletons. About this clone: Its target is not known.

Study-wide points: Resting memory CD8+ T cells held the most alloreactive clonotypes. Naive CD4+ and CD8+ repertoires were highly diverse; memory CD8+ was most oligoclonal. Memory CD8+ clonal expansion seemed more limited with regulatory than mature dendritic cells.

The CDR3 consists of 16 residues. After removal of 4 bases from V and 4 bases from J, the junction contained 8 bases not matched to a gene. Germline V gene lookup returns CDR1 MNHEY and CDR2 SVGAGI. This sequence was found in a human donor in good health. Sequencing input: naive CD8+ T cells from blood. Subset in this sample: CD45RA+ naive T cells. The chain employs TRBV6-5 and TRBJ2-3; TRBD2 aligns across 10 bases. This CDR3 is CASSFGLAETSDTQYF. The DNA of the CDR3 is TGTGCCAGCAGTTTCGGACTAGCGGAGACCTCAGATACGCAGTATTTT.